This entry describes one T cell receptor (beta chain). Its antigen is not known. The V gene's germline CDR1 is SGHVS and CDR2 FNYEAQ. Trimming took 1 base from V and 9 from J, leaving 37 bases between them. There are 22 residues in the CDR3. The sample originates from a study of cytomegalovirus exposure and HLA in healthy donors. Findings and limits, study-wide: Looking again later, the authors saw that most CMV-associated TCR beta chains seemed HLA-restricted.

Primers: 60 Vbeta forward and 13 Jbeta reverse. Sequencing used immunoSEQ multiplex PCR; TCRdb keeps in-frame clones, though not all of them. The table has about 110,000 clones, roughly 80% seen once. The clonotype comes from a woman in her thirties or forties in good health and CMV-seropositive. Input material: PBMCs. The rearrangement uses TRBV7-6 and TRBJ2-1; D is possibly TRBD2 (6 bases). In DNA form, the CDR3 reads TGTGCCAGCAGCTTAGGACCACGGGCTAGCGCGGCAGATAGACGGCAGAGAGGTGAGCAGTTCTTC. Translating gives CASSLGPRASAADRRQRGEQFF.